This T cell receptor beta chain was obtained from a study of T cells in Graves' hyperthyroidism and ophthalmopathy. Ten or more counts support this clonotype. The junction and the germline gene differ at one end; a read error may be behind it. There were TCR beta CDR3 regions amplified from RNA transcripts. With the HTBI primer set, the TCR CDR3 went through a first round of RT-PCR. TCRdb used MiXCR to reprocess the multiplex PCR reads, holding one entry per CDR3 protein. This table has about 410,000 distinct CDR3 sequences, roughly 15% appearing once. CDR3 size: 12 residues. The sequence derives from a man younger than 35 with Graves' ophthalmopathy. This chain connects TRBV12-3 or TRBV12-4 to TRBJ1-1; D is ambiguous. The sample comprised blood. Here the CDR3 DNA reads TGTGCCAGCAGCTTAGCTGGCACTGAAGCTTTCTTT. Translating it yields CASSLAGTEAFF.